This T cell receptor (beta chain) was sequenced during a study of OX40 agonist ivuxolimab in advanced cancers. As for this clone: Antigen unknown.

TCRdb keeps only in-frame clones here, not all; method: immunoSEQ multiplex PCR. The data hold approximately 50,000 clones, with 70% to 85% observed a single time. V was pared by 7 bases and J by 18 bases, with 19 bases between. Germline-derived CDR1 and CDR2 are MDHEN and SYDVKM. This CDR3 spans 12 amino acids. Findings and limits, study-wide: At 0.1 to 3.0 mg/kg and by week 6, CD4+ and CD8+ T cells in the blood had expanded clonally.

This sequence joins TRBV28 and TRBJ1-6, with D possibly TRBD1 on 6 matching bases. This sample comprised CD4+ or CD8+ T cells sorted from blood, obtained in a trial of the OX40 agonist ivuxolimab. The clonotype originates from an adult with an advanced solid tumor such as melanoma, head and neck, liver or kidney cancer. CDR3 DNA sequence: TGTGCCAGCAATCGGGGGCCTAATAAGCCCCACTTT. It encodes CASNRGPNKPHF. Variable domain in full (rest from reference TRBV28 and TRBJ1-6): DVKVTQSSRYLVKRTGEKVFLECVQDMDHENMFWYRQDPGLGLRLIYFSYDVKMKEKGDIPEGYSVSREKKERFSLILESASTNQTSMYLCASNRGPNKPHFGNGTRLTVT.